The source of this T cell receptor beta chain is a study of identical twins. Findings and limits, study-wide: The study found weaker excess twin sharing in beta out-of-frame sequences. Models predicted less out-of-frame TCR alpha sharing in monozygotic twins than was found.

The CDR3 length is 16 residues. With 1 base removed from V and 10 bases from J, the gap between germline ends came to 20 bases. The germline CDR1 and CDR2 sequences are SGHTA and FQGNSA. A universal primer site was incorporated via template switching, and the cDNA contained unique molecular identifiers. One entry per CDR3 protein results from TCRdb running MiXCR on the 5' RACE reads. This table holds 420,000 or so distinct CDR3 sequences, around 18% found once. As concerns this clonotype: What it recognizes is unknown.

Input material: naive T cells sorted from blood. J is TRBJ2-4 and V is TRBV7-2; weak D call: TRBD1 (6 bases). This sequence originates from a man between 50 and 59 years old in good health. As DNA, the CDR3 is TGTGCCAGCAGCTTAGACGTATCACCGACAGGAATAATTCAGTACTTC. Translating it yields CASSLDVSPTGIIQYF.